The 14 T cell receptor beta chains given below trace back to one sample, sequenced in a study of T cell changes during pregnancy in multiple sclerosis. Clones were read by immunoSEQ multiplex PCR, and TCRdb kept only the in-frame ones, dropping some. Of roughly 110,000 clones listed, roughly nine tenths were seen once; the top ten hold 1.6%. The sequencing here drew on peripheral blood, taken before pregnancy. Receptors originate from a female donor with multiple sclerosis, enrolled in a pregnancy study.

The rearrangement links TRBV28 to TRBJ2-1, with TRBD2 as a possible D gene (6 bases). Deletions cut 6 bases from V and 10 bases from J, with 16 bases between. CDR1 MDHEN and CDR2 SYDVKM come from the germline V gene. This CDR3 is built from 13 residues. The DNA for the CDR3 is TGTGCCAGCAGCGGACGGGAGAAAGAGGAGCAGTTCTTC. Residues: CASSGREKEEQFF.

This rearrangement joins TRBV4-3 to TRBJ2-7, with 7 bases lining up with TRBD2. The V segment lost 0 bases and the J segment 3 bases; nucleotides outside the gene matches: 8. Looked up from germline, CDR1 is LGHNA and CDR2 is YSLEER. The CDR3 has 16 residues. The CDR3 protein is CASSQDLGLAVYEQYF. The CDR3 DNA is TGCGCCAGCAGCCAAGATTTGGGGCTAGCGGTCTACGAGCAGTACTTC.

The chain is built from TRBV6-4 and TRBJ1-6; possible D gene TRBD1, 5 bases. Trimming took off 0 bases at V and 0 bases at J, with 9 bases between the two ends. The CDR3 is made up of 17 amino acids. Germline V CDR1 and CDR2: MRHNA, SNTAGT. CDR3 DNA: TGTGCCAGCAGTGACTCTCGACAGCACTCCTATAATTCACCCCTCCACTTT. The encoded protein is CASSDSRQHSYNSPLHF.

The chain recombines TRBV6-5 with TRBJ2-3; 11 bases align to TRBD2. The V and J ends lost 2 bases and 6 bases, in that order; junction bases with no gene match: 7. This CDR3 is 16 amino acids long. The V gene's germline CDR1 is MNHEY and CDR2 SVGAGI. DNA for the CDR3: TGTGCCAGCAGTTACGTTTCGGCTAGCGGGAGGGATACGCAGTATTTT. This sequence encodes CASSYVSASGRDTQYF.

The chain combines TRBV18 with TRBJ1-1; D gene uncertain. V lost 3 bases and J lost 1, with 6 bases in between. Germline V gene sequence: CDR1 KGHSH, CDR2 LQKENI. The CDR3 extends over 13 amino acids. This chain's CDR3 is CASSPPRNTEAFF. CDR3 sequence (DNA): TGTGCCAGCTCACCCCCGCGGAACACTGAAGCTTTCTTT. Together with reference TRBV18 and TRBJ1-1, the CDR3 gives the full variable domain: NAGVMQNPRHLVRRRGQEARLRCSPMKGHSHVYWYRQLPEEGLKFMVYLQKENIIDESGMPKERFSAEFPKEGPSILRIQQVVRGDSAAYFCASSPPRNTEAFFGQGTRLTVV.

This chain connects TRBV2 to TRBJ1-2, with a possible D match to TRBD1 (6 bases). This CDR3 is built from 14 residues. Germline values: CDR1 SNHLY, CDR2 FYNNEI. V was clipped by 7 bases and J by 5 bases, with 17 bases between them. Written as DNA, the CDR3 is TGTGCCAGCACGGGGGGGGCGGTTGGGTATGGCTACACCTTC. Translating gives CASTGGAVGYGYTF.

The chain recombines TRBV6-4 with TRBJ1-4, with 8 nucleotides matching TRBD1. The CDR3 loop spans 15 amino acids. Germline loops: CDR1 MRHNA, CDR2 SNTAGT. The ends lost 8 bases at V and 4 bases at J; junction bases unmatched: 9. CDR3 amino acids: CASRRQGARNEKLFF. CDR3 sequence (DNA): TGTGCCAGCCGTCGCCAGGGGGCGCGTAATGAAAAACTGTTTTTT.

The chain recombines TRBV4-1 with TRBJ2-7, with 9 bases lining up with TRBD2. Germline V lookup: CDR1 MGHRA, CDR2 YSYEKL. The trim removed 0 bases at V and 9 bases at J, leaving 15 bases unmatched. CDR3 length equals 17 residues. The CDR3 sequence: CASSQDIAGVPASRQYF. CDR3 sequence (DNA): TGCGCCAGCAGCCAAGACATAGCGGGGGTCCCCGCTTCGCGGCAGTACTTC.

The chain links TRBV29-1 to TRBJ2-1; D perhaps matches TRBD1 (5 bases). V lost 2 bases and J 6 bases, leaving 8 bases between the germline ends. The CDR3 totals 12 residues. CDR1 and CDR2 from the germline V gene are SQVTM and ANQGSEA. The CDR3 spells CSVELGANEQFF. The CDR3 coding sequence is TGCAGCGTTGAATTAGGGGCCAATGAGCAGTTCTTC.

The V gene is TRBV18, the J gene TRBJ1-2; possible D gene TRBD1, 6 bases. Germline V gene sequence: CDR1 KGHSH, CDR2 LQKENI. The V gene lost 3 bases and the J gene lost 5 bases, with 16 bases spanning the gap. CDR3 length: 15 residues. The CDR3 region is CASSPAGQTIYGYTF. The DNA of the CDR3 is TGTGCCAGCTCACCTGCCGGACAGACCATATATGGCTACACCTTC.

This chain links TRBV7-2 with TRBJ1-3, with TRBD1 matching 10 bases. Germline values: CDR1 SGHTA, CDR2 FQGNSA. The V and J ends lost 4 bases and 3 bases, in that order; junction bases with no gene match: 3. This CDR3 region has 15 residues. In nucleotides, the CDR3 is TGTGCCAGCAGCTATCGGACAGGGGGTGGAAACACCATATATTTT. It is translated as CASSYRTGGGNTIYF.

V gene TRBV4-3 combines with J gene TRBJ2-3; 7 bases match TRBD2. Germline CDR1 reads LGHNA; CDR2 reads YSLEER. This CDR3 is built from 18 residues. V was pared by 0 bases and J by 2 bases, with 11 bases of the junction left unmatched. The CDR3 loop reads CASSQDWVAGMTTDTQYF. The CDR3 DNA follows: TGCGCCAGCAGCCAAGACTGGGTAGCGGGTATGACCACAGATACGCAGTATTTT.

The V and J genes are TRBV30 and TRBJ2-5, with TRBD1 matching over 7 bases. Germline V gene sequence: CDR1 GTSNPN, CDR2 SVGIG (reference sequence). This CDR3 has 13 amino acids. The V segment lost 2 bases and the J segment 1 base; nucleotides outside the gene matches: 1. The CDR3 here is CAWSRDSQETQYF. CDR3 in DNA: TGTGCCTGGAGTCGGGACAGCCAAGAGACCCAGTACTTC.

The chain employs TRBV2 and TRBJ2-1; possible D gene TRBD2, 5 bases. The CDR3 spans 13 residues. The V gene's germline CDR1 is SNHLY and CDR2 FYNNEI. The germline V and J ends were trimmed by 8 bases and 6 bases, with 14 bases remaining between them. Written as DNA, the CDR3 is TGTGCCAGCGGAGGAGAGGGTCGCAATGAGCAGTTCTTC. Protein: CASGGEGRNEQFF.